Each of the 30 T cell receptor beta chains below was sequenced from the same sample in a study of beta chain features in type 1 diabetes (dated by TCRdb to 2016 to 2019). Paper-wide results and their limitations: In all four CD4+ subsets, TCRB CDR3 length was moderately but significantly shorter in type 1 diabetes patients.

Antigen specificity for these receptors is unknown. Library construction relied on the immunoSEQ multiplex PCR assay. The entire amount of isolated RNA was reverse transcribed using the High Capacity cDNA Reverse Transcription Kit, so the sequenced TCRB transcripts were expressed ones. TCRdb holds this immuneACCESS table with in-frame rearrangements only. Some clones are missing; in checked studies, unresolved V genes explain under half, and the rest has no known cause. The sample yields hundreds of thousands of clones; approximately 16% were counted once. Jointly, the top ten make up around 0.015% of the sample. The sequencing input was naive CD4+ T cells from blood. The sample's cell subset or site, from its label and the paper: true naive CD4+ T cells. These receptors originate from a man younger than 30 with type 1 diabetes.

The rearrangement uses TRBV2 and TRBJ2-2; 7 bases map to TRBD1. V was pared by 5 bases and J by 3 bases, with 6 bases of the junction left unmatched. This CDR3 is 15 amino acids long. Germline V gene sequence: CDR1 SNHLY, CDR2 FYNNEI. For the CDR3, the DNA is TGTGCCAGCAGTCGGACAGGCTTCCACACCGGGGAGCTGTTTTTT. It yields the protein CASSRTGFHTGELFF.

This clone showed up just a few times. The J gene is TRBJ2-3, the V gene TRBV27; perhaps TRBD2 as D (5 bases). The V end was cut by 4 bases, the J end by 9 bases, with 8 bases between. Germline V gene lookup returns CDR1 MNHEY and CDR2 SMNVEV (reference sequence). The CDR3 covers 11 residues. CDR3 residues: CASSYTGTQYF. CDR3 in DNA: TGTGCCAGCAGTTACACGGGAACGCAGTATTTT.

This clone has just a few counts. The chain uses TRBV5-1 and TRBJ2-1, with D perhaps matching TRBD1 (6 bases). Trimming took 4 bases from V and 10 from J, leaving 18 bases between them. Germline V lookup: CDR1 SGHRS, CDR2 YFSETQ. The CDR3 consists of 14 residues. CDR3 DNA sequence: TGCGCCAGCAGCCACCTGCAGGGGAATAACGAGCAGTTCTTC. Protein sequence: CASSHLQGNNEQFF.

This chain uses TRBV14 with TRBJ2-3, with 8 bases that match TRBD2. Germline CDR1 is SGHDN and CDR2 is FVKESK. J was trimmed by 6 bases and V by 2 bases; bases with no gene match: 7. CDR3 length equals 15 residues. CDR3 in amino acids: CASSQSGRLRDTQYF. The CDR3 bases are TGTGCCAGCAGCCAAAGCGGGAGATTGAGGGATACGCAGTATTTT.

The V gene is TRBV21-1, the J gene TRBJ2-3; the D segment call TRBD1 is taken from the table without a DNA check. TRBV21-1 is listed as a pseudogene. The CDR3 is 19 residues long. CDR3 sequence reads: CASSRQTGGVVTSPDTQYF. CDR3 sequence (DNA): TGTGCCAGCAGCAGACAGACAGGGGGAGTCGTGACTAGCCCAGATACGCAGTATTTT.

The chain joins TRBV7-2 to TRBJ1-4; D remains unclear. Per germline, CDR1 SGHTA and CDR2 FQGNSA. The ends were cut back, 5 bases at V and 10 bases at J, with 11 bases in the middle. The CDR3 sequence is 12 residues long. CDR3 protein: CASSLAGAKLFF. The CDR3 DNA follows: TGTGCCAGCAGCCTGGCGGGTGCAAAACTGTTTTTT.

This clone was observed a handful of times. The chain employs TRBV6-6 and TRBJ2-5; D ambiguous. Germline V gene lookup returns CDR1 MNHNY and CDR2 SVGAGI (reference sequence). The V and J ends lost 0 bases and 0 bases respectively, with 5 bases between them. The CDR3 contains 14 residues. The CDR3 DNA follows: TGTGCCAGCAGTTACTCCCGGGACCAAGAGACCCAGTACTTC. This sequence encodes CASSYSRDQETQYF.

The chain is built from TRBV20-1 and TRBJ1-1; D gene unclear. The CDR3 contains 10 residues. Germline-derived CDR1 and CDR2 are DFQATT and SNEGSKA (reference sequence). V gave up 5 bases and J gave up 7 bases, with 8 bases separating them. CDR3 protein: CSAYSFEAFF. The DNA of the CDR3 is TGCAGTGCTTACAGCTTTGAAGCTTTCTTT.

This clone was seen a handful of times. The genes are TRBV4-3 and TRBJ2-1, with D perhaps matching TRBD2 (5 bases). Germline CDR1 and CDR2: LGHNA and YSLEER. There are 17 residues in the CDR3. With 2 bases removed from V and 6 bases from J, the gap between germline ends came to 20 bases. The CDR3 protein is CASSQILRTSAGNEQFF. CDR3 coding DNA: TGCGCCAGCAGCCAAATCCTGAGGACTTCCGCGGGCAATGAGCAGTTCTTC.

The table lists this clone with a few counts. The rearrangement joins TRBV29-1 to TRBJ2-7; D is uncertain. V was cut by 4 bases and J by 0 bases, with 10 bases left in between. This CDR3 spans 13 amino acids. CDR1 is SQVTM and CDR2 is ANQGSEA in the germline V gene. DNA for the CDR3: TGCAGCGTTGTCGGCGGTAGCTCCTACGAGCAGTACTTC. It encodes CSVVGGSSYEQYF.

This clone was recorded a few times. The chain couples TRBV9 to TRBJ2-7, with 9 bases matching TRBD2. Trimming took 2 bases from V and 6 from J; bases not matched to a gene: 6. The CDR3 has 14 amino acids. Germline-derived CDR1 and CDR2 are SGDLS and YYNGEE. CDR3 in amino acids: CASSVGREGREQYF. In DNA form, the CDR3 reads TGTGCCAGCAGCGTGGGGCGGGAGGGCCGCGAGCAGTACTTC.

This clone was recorded a few times. V usage is TRBV28 and J usage is TRBJ1-5; 7 bases agree with TRBD1. CDR1 and CDR2 from the germline V gene are MDHEN and SYDVKM. J lost 2 bases, V lost 4 bases, and 5 bases had no gene match. The CDR3 spans 15 residues. The CDR3 DNA follows: TGTGCCAGCAGTTACCACAGGGGAGGCAATCAGCCCCAGCATTTT. This encodes CASSYHRGGNQPQHF.

The CDR3 region is CATSRSSGESEQYF. CDR3 coding DNA: TGTGCCACCAGCAGATCCTCCGGGGAATCCGAGCAGTACTTC. The chain carries TRBV15 and TRBJ2-7, with D tentatively TRBD2 (5 bases). In germline, CDR1 is LNHNV, CDR2 YYDKDF (reference sequence). The CDR3 sequence is 14 residues long. V gave up 2 bases and J gave up 6 bases, with 14 bases separating them.

This clone has more than one count but fewer than ten. The chain uses TRBV6-6 and TRBJ2-5; a weak D match, TRBD2 (6 bases). The CDR3 contains 15 residues. In germline, CDR1 is MNHNY, CDR2 SVGAGI (reference sequence). V lost 5 bases and J lost 1, with 14 bases in between. The CDR3 loop is CASSRGLTIQETQYF. The DNA for the CDR3 is TGTGCCAGCAGTCGGGGACTGACGATCCAAGAGACCCAGTACTTC.

The chain has TRBV15 and TRBJ2-5; 7 bases agree with TRBD2. The V and J ends lost 6 bases and 1 base, in that order; junction bases with no gene match: 5. The CDR3 runs 14 residues. Germline V gene lookup returns CDR1 LNHNV and CDR2 YYDKDF (reference sequence). The CDR3 region is CATSRAGPQETQYF. Here the CDR3 DNA reads TGTGCCACCAGTCGAGCGGGGCCCCAAGAGACCCAGTACTTC.

There are a few counts of this clone. The V gene is TRBV10-3, the J gene TRBJ1-2; 9 nucleotides agree with TRBD1. V shed 6 bases, J shed 8 bases, and the junction held 4 bases outside the gene matches. Germline CDR1 reads ENHRY; CDR2 reads SYGVKD. CDR3 size: 12 residues. CDR3 sequence (DNA): TGTGCCATCAGGGGACAGGGAAACGGCTACACCTTC. Protein product: CAIRGQGNGYTF.

This clone has a handful of counts. This chain connects TRBV19 to TRBJ1-2, with TRBD1 identical over 7 bases. This CDR3 has 14 residues. With 3 bases clipped from V and 4 bases from J, the junction kept 5 bases outside the gene matches. CDR1 is LNHDA and CDR2 is SQIVND in the germline V gene (reference sequence). The CDR3 reads CASSISGTAYGYTF. CDR3 nucleotides: TGTGCCAGTAGTATTTCCGGGACAGCCTATGGCTACACCTTC.

This chain connects TRBV9 to TRBJ2-3; tentative D call: TRBD1 (6 bases). The CDR3 runs 15 residues. Trimming pared 3 bases from V and 0 bases from J, leaving 11 bases between. Germline values: CDR1 SGDLS, CDR2 YYNGEE. The DNA of the CDR3 is TGTGCCAGCAGCGCACAGGGTACCAGCACAGATACGCAGTATTTT. This codes for CASSAQGTSTDTQYF. Full variable domain (outside the CDR3, taken from reference TRBV9 and TRBJ2-3): DSGVTQTPKHLITATGQRVTLRCSPRSGDLSVYWYQQSLDQGLQFLIQYYNGEERAKGNILERFSAQQFPDLHSELNLSSLELGDSALYFCASSAQGTSTDTQYFGPGTRLTVL.

This clone was seen a few times. V usage is TRBV28 and J usage is TRBJ2-4; 9 nucleotides match TRBD1. The V gene end was trimmed by 3 bases and the J gene end by 5 bases; junction bases not matched to a gene: 11. CDR3 length: 17 amino acids. Germline V CDR1 and CDR2: MDHEN, SYDVKM. Here the CDR3 reads CASSFSKGTGYQNIQYF. In nucleotides, the CDR3 is TGTGCCAGCAGTTTTTCGAAGGGGACAGGGTATCAAAACATTCAGTACTTC.

The V call is TRBV5-1, the J call TRBJ2-5; perhaps TRBD1 as D (6 bases). Germline lookup yields CDR1 SGHRS and CDR2 YFSETQ. Deletions cut 4 bases from V and 5 bases from J, with 9 bases between. CDR3 length: 12 residues. DNA for the CDR3: TGCGCCAGCAGCATGAGGGGGGAGACCCAGTACTTC. Its protein is CASSMRGETQYF.

The CDR3 loop is CASSFRQGTGNTIYF. In DNA form, the CDR3 reads TGTGCCAGCAGCTTTAGACAGGGAACTGGAAACACCATATATTTT. The chain joins TRBV11-2 to TRBJ1-3; 7 bases map to TRBD1. The CDR3 runs 15 residues. Germline values: CDR1 SGHAT, CDR2 FQNNGV. The ends lost 3 bases at V and 2 bases at J; junction bases unmatched: 4.

This rearrangement joins TRBV7-2 to TRBJ2-5; a possible D gene is TRBD2 (6 bases). V was cut by 5 bases and J by 5 bases, with 12 bases left in between. CDR3 length equals 13 residues. Germline lookup yields CDR1 SGHTA and CDR2 FQGNSA. The CDR3 loop reads CASSRSGLETQYF. CDR3 DNA: TGTGCCAGCAGCAGGAGCGGGTTGGAGACCCAGTACTTC.

This clone was counted only a few times. The V and J genes are TRBV27 and TRBJ1-4; TRBD1 is a possible D gene (5 bases). The CDR3 runs 14 residues. Trimming left V 6 bases short and J 5 bases short, with 13 bases between. Germline CDR1 is MNHEY and CDR2 is SMNVEV (reference sequence). This CDR3 is CASRATGENEKLFF. CDR3 sequence (DNA): TGTGCCAGCAGAGCTACAGGTGAAAATGAAAAACTGTTTTTT. Full variable domain (missing parts from reference TRBV27 and TRBJ1-4): EAQVTQNPRYLITVTGKKLTVTCSQNMNHEYMSWYRQDPGLGLRQIYYSMNVEVTDKGDVPEGYKVSRKEKRNFPLILESPSPNQTSLYFCASRATGENEKLFFGSGTQLSVL.

This clone has just a few counts. This rearrangement joins TRBV5-6 to TRBJ1-5; a possible D gene is TRBD1 (6 bases). Trimming removed 3 bases at V and 4 bases at J, with 14 bases between. CDR3 length: 15 residues. In germline, CDR1 is SGHDT, CDR2 YYEEEE. CDR3 sequence (DNA): TGTGCCAGCAGCTCCGTAGACAGGCCTAATCAGCCCCAGCATTTT. Amino acid sequence: CASSSVDRPNQPQHF.

The V call is TRBV7-9, the J call TRBJ2-3; 7 positions agree with TRBD1. CDR3 length: 16 amino acids. The J segment lost 2 bases and the V segment lost 5 bases, leaving 10 bases of the junction unmatched. Germline CDR1 SEHNR, CDR2 FQNEAQ (reference sequence). The CDR3 DNA follows: TGTGCCAGCAGCCGAAGAAAGACAGGGTCCACAGATACGCAGTATTTT. Its translation is CASSRRKTGSTDTQYF.

This chain joins TRBV7-8 and TRBJ2-7; 7 nucleotides match TRBD1. Trimming at V came to 0 bases and at J to 4 bases, leaving 3 bases not matched to a gene. The CDR3 covers 14 residues. The germline V gene encodes CDR1 SGHVS and CDR2 FQNEAQ. The CDR3 DNA reads as TGTGCCAGCAGCTTAGCGACAGGGATATACGAGCAGTACTTC. This sequence encodes CASSLATGIYEQYF.

This clone appeared a few times. The V gene is TRBV5-4, the J gene TRBJ2-2; TRBD1 aligns across 8 bases. This CDR3 is built from 15 residues. Germline V gene sequence: CDR1 SGHNT, CDR2 YYREEE (reference sequence). V dropped 0 bases and J dropped 4; count of bases not matched to a gene: 2. The CDR3 sequence is CASSLGQGFTGELFF. The CDR3 region has the DNA TGTGCCAGCAGCTTGGGACAGGGGTTCACCGGGGAGCTGTTTTTT.

This clone turned up a few times. The V and J genes are TRBV19 and TRBJ1-2; no firm D call. V was shortened by 6 bases and J by 2 bases, with 4 bases between the two germline ends. This CDR3 contains 11 residues. Germline V gives CDR1 LNHDA, CDR2 SQIVND (reference sequence). Written as DNA, the CDR3 is TGTGCCAGTAGACGGAACTATGGCTACACCTTC. Amino acid sequence: CASRRNYGYTF. Combining the CDR3 with reference TRBV19 and TRBJ1-2 gives the whole variable domain DGGITQSPKYLFRKEGQNVTLSCEQNLNHDAMYWYRQDPGQGLRLIYYSQIVNDFQKGDIAEGYSVSREKKESFPLTVTSAQKNPTAFYLCASRRNYGYTFGSGTRLTVV.

This clone turned up a few times. This chain connects TRBV6-5 to TRBJ2-7; the D gene is possibly TRBD1 (6 bases). This CDR3 has 15 amino acids. With 0 bases removed from V and 5 bases from J, the gap between germline ends came to 14 bases. The V gene's germline CDR1 is MNHEY and CDR2 SVGAGI. CDR3 residues: CASSYSMNRANEQYF. In nucleotides, the CDR3 is TGTGCCAGCAGTTACTCGATGAACAGGGCCAACGAGCAGTACTTC.

A few counts support this clone. This sequence joins TRBV21-1 and TRBJ1-5. TRBV21-1 is a pseudogene. CDR3 size: 17 residues. The DNA of the CDR3 is TGTGCCAGCAGACAACCGTCGGGAGCGGGTCGAAATCAGCCCCAGCATTTT. It codes for CASRQPSGAGRNQPQHF.